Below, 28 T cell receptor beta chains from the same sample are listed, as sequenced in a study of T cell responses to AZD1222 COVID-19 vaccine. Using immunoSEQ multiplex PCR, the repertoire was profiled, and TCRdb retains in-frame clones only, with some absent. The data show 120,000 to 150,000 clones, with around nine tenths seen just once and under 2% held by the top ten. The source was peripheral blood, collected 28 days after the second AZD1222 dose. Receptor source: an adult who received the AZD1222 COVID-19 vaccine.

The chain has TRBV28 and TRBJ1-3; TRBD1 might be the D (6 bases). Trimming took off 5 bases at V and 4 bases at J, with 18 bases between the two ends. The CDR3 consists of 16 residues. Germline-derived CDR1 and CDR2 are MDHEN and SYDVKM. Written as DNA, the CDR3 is TGTGCCAGCAGTGGGGGAGGGGGTCCGCCGGGAAACACCATATATTTT. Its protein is CASSGGGGPPGNTIYF.

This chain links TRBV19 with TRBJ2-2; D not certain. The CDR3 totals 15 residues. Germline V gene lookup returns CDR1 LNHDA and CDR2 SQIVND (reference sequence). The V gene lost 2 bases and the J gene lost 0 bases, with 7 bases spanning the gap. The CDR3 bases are TGTGCCAGTAGTATAATCCTAGCGAACACCGGGGAGCTGTTTTTT. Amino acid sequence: CASSIILANTGELFF.

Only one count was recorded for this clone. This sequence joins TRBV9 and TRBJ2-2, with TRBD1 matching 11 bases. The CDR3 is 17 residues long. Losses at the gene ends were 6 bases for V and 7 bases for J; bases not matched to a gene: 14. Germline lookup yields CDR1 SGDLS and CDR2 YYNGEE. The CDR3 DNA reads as TGTGCCAGCAACGCCGGGACAGGGGGTAGTGGTGTCGGGGAGCTGTTTTTT. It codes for CASNAGTGGSGVGELFF.

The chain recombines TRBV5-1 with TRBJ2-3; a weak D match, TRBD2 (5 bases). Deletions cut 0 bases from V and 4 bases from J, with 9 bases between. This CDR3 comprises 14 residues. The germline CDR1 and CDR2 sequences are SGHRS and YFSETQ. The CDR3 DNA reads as TGCGCCAGCAGCTTGGACACGGGGTCAGATACGCAGTATTTT. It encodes CASSLDTGSDTQYF.

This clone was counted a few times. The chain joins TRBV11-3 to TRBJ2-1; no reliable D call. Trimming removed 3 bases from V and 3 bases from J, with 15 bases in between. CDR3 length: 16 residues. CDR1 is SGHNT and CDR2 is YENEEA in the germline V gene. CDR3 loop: CASSFKFGDGYNEQFF. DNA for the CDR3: TGTGCCAGCAGCTTCAAGTTTGGAGACGGCTACAATGAGCAGTTCTTC.

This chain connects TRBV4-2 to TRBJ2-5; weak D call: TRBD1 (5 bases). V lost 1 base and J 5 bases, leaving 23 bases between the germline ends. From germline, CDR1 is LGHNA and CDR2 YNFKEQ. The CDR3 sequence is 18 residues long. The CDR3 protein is CASSQAFEGARDWETQYF. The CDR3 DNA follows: TGTGCCAGCAGCCAAGCCTTTGAAGGGGCGCGAGATTGGGAGACCCAGTACTTC.

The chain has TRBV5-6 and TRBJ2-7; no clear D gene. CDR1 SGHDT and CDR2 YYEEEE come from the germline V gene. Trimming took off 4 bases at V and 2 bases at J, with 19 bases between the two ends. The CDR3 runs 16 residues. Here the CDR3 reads CASSVVGAAAPYEQYF. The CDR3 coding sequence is TGTGCCAGCAGCGTTGTTGGCGCGGCGGCCCCCTACGAGCAGTACTTC.

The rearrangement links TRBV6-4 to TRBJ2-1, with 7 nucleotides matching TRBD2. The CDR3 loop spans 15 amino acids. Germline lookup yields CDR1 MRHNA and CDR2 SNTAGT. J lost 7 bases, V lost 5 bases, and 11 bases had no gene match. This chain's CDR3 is CASSILASRGNEQFF. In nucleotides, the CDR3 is TGTGCCAGCAGTATACTAGCGAGCCGGGGTAATGAGCAGTTCTTC.

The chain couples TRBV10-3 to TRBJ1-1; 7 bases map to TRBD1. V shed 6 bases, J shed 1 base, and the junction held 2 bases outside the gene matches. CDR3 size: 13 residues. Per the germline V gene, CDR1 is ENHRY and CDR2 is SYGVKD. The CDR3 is CAIRGQQNTEAFF. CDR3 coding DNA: TGTGCCATCAGGGGACAGCAGAACACTGAAGCTTTCTTT.

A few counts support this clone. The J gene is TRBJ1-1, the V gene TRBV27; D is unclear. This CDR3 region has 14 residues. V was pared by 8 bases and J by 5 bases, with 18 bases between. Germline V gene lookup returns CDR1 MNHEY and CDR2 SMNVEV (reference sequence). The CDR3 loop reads CASGPNSARTEAFF. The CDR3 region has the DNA TGTGCCAGCGGTCCCAATTCGGCGCGGACTGAAGCTTTCTTT.

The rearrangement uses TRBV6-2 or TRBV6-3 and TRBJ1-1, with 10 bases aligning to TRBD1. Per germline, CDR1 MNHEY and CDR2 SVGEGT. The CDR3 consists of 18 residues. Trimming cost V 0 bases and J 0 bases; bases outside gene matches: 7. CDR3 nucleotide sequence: TGTGCCAGCAGTTACTCGGGACAGGGGTACACCCTGAACACTGAAGCTTTCTTT. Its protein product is CASSYSGQGYTLNTEAFF.

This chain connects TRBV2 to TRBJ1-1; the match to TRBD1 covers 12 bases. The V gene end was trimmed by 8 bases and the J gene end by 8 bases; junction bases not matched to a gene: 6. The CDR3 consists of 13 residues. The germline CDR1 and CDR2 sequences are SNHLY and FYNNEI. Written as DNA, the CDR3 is TGTGCCAGCGAGGGACAGGGGGCGACAGAAGCTTTCTTT. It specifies CASEGQGATEAFF.

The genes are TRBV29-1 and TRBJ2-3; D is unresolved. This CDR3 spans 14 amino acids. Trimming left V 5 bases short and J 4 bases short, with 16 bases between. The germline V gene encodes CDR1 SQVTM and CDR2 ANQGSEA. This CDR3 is CSVYSKGVADTQYF. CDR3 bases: TGCAGCGTTTACTCTAAGGGTGTCGCAGATACGCAGTATTTT.

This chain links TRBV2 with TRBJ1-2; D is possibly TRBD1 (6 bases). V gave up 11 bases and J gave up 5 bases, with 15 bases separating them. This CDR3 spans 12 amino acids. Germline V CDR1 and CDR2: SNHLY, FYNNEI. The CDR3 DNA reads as TGTGCCGTTAATTGGGGGACATATGGCTACACCTTC. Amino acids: CAVNWGTYGYTF.

CDR3 sequence: CASSMGPDGYTF. The DNA for the CDR3 is TGTGCCAGCAGTATGGGGCCCGATGGCTACACCTTC. The chain joins TRBV27 to TRBJ1-2; weak D call: TRBD1 (5 bases). Germline CDR1 MNHEY, CDR2 SMNVEV (reference sequence). Trimming took 5 bases from V and 6 from J, leaving 10 bases between them. The CDR3 loop spans 12 amino acids.

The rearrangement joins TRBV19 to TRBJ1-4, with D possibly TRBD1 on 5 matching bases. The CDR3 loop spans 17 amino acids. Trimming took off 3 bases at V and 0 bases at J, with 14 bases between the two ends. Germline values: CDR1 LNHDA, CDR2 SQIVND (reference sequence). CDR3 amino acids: CASSIGAGTATNEKLFF. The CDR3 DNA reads TGTGCCAGTAGTATTGGGGCAGGAACCGCAACTAATGAAAAACTGTTTTTT.

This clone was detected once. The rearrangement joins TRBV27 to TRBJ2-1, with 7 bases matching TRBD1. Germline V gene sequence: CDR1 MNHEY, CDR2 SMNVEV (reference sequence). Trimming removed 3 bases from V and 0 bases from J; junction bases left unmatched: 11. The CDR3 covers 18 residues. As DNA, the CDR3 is TGTGCCAGCAGTTTCCTTAGGGGGCCGGGAAGCTCCTACAATGAGCAGTTCTTC. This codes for CASSFLRGPGSSYNEQFF.

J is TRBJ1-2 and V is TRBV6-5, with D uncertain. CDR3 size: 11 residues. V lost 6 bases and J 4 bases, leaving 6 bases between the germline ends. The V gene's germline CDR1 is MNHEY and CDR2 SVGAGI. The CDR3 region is CASSSLYGYTF. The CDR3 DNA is TGTGCCAGCAGCTCTCTCTATGGCTACACCTTC.

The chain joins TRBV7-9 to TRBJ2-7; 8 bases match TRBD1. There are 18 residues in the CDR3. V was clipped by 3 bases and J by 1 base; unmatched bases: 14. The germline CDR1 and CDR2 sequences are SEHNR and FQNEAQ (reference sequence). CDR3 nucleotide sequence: TGTGCCAGCAGCTTTCCTGCCAGGGGGCCTCCTCTATCCTACGAGCAGTACTTC. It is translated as CASSFPARGPPLSYEQYF.

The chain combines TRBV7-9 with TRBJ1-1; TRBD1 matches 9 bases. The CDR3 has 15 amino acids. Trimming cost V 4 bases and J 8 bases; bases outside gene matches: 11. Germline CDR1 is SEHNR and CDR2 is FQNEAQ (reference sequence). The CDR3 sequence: CASSSERTGAAEAFF. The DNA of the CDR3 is TGTGCCAGCAGCTCAGAGCGGACAGGGGCCGCGGAAGCTTTCTTT.

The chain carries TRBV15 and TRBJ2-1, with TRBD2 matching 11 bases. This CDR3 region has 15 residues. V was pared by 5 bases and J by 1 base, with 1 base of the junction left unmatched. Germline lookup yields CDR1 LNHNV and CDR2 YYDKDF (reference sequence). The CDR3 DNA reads TGTGCCACCAGCCTAGCGGGAGGTTCCTACAATGAGCAGTTCTTC. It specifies CATSLAGGSYNEQFF.

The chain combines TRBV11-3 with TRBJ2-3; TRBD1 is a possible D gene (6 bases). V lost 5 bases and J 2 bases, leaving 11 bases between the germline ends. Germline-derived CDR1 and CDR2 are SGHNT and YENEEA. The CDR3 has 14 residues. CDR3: CASSPGHYTDTQYF. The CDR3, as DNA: TGTGCCAGCAGCCCGGGACACTACACAGATACGCAGTATTTT. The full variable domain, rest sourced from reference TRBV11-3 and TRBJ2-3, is EAGVVQSPRYKIIEKKQPVAFWCNPISGHNTLYWYLQNLGQGPELLIRYENEEAVDDSQLPKDRFSAERLKGVDSTLKIQPAELGDSAVYLCASSPGHYTDTQYFGPGTRLTVL.

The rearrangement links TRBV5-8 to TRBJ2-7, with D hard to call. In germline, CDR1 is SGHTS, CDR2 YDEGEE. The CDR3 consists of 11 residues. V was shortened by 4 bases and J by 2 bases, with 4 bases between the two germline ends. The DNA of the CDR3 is TGTGCCAGCAGCCCCGCCTACGAGCAGTACTTC. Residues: CASSPAYEQYF. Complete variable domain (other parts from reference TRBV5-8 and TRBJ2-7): EAGVTQSPTHLIKTRGQQATLRCSPISGHTSVYWYQQALGLGLQFLLWYDEGEERNRGNFPPRFSGRQFPNYSSELNVNALELEDSALYLCASSPAYEQYFGPGTRLTVT.

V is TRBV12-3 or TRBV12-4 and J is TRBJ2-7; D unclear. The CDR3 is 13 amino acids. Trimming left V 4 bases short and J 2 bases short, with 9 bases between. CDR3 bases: TGTGCCAGCAGTTCTGCAGTTGCCTACGAGCAGTACTTC. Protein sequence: CASSSAVAYEQYF.

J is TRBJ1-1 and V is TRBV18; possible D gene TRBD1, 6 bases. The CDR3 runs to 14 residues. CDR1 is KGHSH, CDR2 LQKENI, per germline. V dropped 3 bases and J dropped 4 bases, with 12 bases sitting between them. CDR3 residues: CASSPDSTSTEAFF. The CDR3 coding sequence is TGTGCCAGCTCACCGGACAGTACGAGCACTGAAGCTTTCTTT.

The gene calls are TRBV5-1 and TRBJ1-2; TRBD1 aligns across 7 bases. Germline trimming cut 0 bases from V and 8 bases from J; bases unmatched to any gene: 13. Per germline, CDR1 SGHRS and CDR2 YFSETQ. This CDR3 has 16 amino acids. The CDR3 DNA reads TGCGCCAGCAGCTTGGAAACAGGGGCCACCCACCGGGGCTACACCTTC. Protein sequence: CASSLETGATHRGYTF.

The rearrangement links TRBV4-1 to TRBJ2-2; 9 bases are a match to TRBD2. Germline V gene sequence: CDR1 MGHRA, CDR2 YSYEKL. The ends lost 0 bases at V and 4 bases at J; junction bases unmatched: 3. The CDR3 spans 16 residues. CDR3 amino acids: CASSQEAGGVTGELFF. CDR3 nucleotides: TGCGCCAGCAGCCAAGAGGCGGGAGGGGTCACCGGGGAGCTGTTTTTT.

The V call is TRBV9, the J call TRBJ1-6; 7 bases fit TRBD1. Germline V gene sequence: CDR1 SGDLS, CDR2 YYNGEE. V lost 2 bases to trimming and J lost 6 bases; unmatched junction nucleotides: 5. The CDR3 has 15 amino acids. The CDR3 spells CASSVRGQSNSPLHF. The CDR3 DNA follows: TGTGCCAGCAGCGTGCGGGGACAGAGTAATTCACCCCTCCACTTT. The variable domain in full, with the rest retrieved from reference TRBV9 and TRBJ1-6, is DSGVTQTPKHLITATGQRVTLRCSPRSGDLSVYWYQQSLDQGLQFLIQYYNGEERAKGNILERFSAQQFPDLHSELNLSSLELGDSALYFCASSVRGQSNSPLHFGNGTRLTVT.